Listed here are 29 T cell receptor beta chains from one sample, sequenced in a study of blood T cell repertoires in COVID-19 (dated by TCRdb to the early 2020s). Receptor libraries were prepared by the immunoSEQ multiplex PCR assay. The immuneACCESS repertoire file appears here via TCRdb, limited to in-frame rearrangements. These files lack a portion of the clones; in checked studies, under half of the deficit traces to unresolved V genes, and the cause of the others is not known. The sample yields 200,000 to 250,000 clones; over 75% were counted once. The top ten clones comprise about 3.5% of the sample. The sample was PBMCs or T cells enriched from blood (not recorded which). Every receptor here comes from a woman aged 25 to 45 who had been exposed to COVID-19.

The rearrangement joins TRBV15 to TRBJ2-3; TRBD1 aligns across 9 bases. The germline CDR1 and CDR2 sequences are LNHNV and YYDKDF (reference sequence). V shed 5 bases, J shed 0 bases, and the junction held 12 bases outside the gene matches. There are 18 residues in the CDR3. DNA for the CDR3: TGTGCCACCAGCGGGTCATTTGACAGGGGGATTAGCACAGATACGCAGTATTTT. Translating it yields CATSGSFDRGISTDTQYF.

The V call is TRBV18, the J call TRBJ1-5; TRBD1 aligns across 9 bases. Trimming took 2 bases from V and 2 from J; bases not matched to a gene: 4. Germline V gives CDR1 KGHSH, CDR2 LQKENI. This CDR3 contains 16 residues. This chain's CDR3 is CASSPSTGGGNQPQHF. The CDR3 DNA reads as TGTGCCAGCTCACCATCGACAGGGGGTGGCAATCAGCCCCAGCATTTT.

V usage is TRBV5-1 and J usage is TRBJ2-5; 7 nucleotides match TRBD2. Germline V gives CDR1 SGHRS, CDR2 YFSETQ. The ends lost 1 base at V and 4 bases at J; junction bases unmatched: 10. This CDR3 is built from 16 residues. The CDR3 region is CASSLTGEGSRETQYF. DNA for the CDR3: TGCGCCAGCAGCTTGACCGGGGAGGGAAGTAGAGAGACCCAGTACTTC.

The V call is TRBV30, the J call TRBJ1-1; 8 bases line up with TRBD1. Unmatched junction bases numbered 10, after V lost 3 bases and J lost 1 base. The length of the CDR3 is 16 residues. Germline-derived CDR1 and CDR2 are GTSNPN and SVGIG (reference sequence). CDR3 loop: CAWRVLGQAKNTEAFF. DNA for the CDR3: TGTGCCTGGAGGGTCCTGGGACAGGCAAAGAACACTGAAGCTTTCTTT.

The rearrangement joins TRBV5-6 to TRBJ1-1, with D unclear. CDR1 and CDR2 (germline): SGHDT, YYEEEE. This CDR3 comprises 13 residues. Trimming stripped 1 base from V and 3 bases from J, with 7 bases between. The CDR3 DNA reads as TGTGCCAGCAGCTTGTTCGGGGACACTGAAGCTTTCTTT. Translation gives CASSLFGDTEAFF.

The V gene is TRBV19, the J gene TRBJ1-2; D is undetermined. Germline CDR1 reads LNHDA; CDR2 reads SQIVND (reference sequence). With 5 bases removed from V and 7 bases from J, the gap between germline ends came to 14 bases. The CDR3 has 13 residues. Here the CDR3 reads CASSVNVRGGYTF. DNA of the CDR3: TGTGCCAGTAGTGTCAACGTTAGAGGTGGCTACACCTTC. The variable domain in full, completed from reference TRBV19 and TRBJ1-2, reads DGGITQSPKYLFRKEGQNVTLSCEQNLNHDAMYWYRQDPGQGLRLIYYSQIVNDFQKGDIAEGYSVSREKKESFPLTVTSAQKNPTAFYLCASSVNVRGGYTFGSGTRLTVV.

This rearrangement joins TRBV19 to TRBJ2-1; TRBD2 agrees at 12 bases. V dropped 4 bases and J dropped 12; count of bases not matched to a gene: 4. Germline values: CDR1 LNHDA, CDR2 SQIVND (reference sequence). This CDR3 spans 13 amino acids. The CDR3 spells CASSRLAGATQFF. CDR3 coding DNA: TGTGCCAGTAGTAGACTAGCGGGAGCTACGCAGTTCTTC.

This clone was seen more than once but under ten times. The V gene is TRBV4-1, the J gene TRBJ1-5; D possibly corresponds to TRBD1 (6 bases). The CDR3 has 19 amino acids. In germline, CDR1 is MGHRA, CDR2 YSYEKL. Trimming left V 0 bases short and J 0 bases short, with 18 bases between. CDR3: CASSQDPGVARYSNQPQHF. The DNA of the CDR3 is TGCGCCAGCAGCCAAGATCCAGGGGTTGCCCGATATAGCAATCAGCCCCAGCATTTT.

This rearrangement joins TRBV7-2 to TRBJ2-7; 9 positions match TRBD2. Looked up from germline, CDR1 is SGHTA and CDR2 is FQGNSA. J was trimmed by 3 bases and V by 0 bases; bases with no gene match: 6. This CDR3 contains 16 residues. The CDR3 nucleotides read TGTGCCAGCAGCTTAGCGGGTAGCGGGGGACTCTACGAGCAGTACTTC. This sequence encodes CASSLAGSGGLYEQYF.

V gene TRBV12-3 or TRBV12-4 combines with J gene TRBJ2-7, with 7 positions matching TRBD2. The CDR3 is 13 residues long. Losses at the gene ends were 4 bases for V and 7 bases for J; bases not matched to a gene: 7. CDR3 coding DNA: TGTGCCAGCAGTTCTCAACTAGCGAGAGAGCAGTACTTC. Its translation is CASSSQLAREQYF.

CDR3 protein: CASSPTPLLAGETQYF. CDR3 in DNA: TGTGCCAGCAGCCCGACGCCTCTACTAGCGGGAGAGACCCAGTACTTC. The rearrangement links TRBV5-4 to TRBJ2-5; 9 bases agree with TRBD2. This CDR3 is built from 16 residues. Germline CDR1 SGHNT, CDR2 YYREEE (reference sequence). J lost 4 bases, V lost 4 bases, and 11 bases had no gene match. Filled out from reference TRBV5-4 and TRBJ2-5, the complete variable domain reads ETGVTQSPTHLIKTRGQQVTLRCSSQSGHNTVSWYQQALGQGPQFIFQYYREEENGRGNFPPRFSGLQFPNYSSELNVNALELDDSALYLCASSPTPLLAGETQYFGPGTRLLVL.

The gene calls are TRBV28 and TRBJ1-5, with D hard to call. The V end was cut by 2 bases, the J end by 7 bases, with 18 bases between. Germline V gene lookup returns CDR1 MDHEN and CDR2 SYDVKM. This CDR3 has 16 amino acids. In nucleotides, the CDR3 is TGTGCCAGCAGTTTAGGAGGTTTCGGAGTGATCCAGCCCCAGCATTTT. The encoded protein is CASSLGGFGVIQPQHF.

The chain has TRBV2 and TRBJ1-6, with TRBD1 matching 8 bases. The ends lost 3 bases at V and 6 bases at J; junction bases unmatched: 4. The CDR3 extends over 15 amino acids. Germline lookup yields CDR1 SNHLY and CDR2 FYNNEI. The CDR3 region is CASSDRQGFNSPLHF. The CDR3 DNA sequence: TGTGCCAGCAGTGACAGACAGGGGTTTAATTCACCCCTCCACTTT.

CDR3 residues: CASSRDRHTEAFF. In DNA, the CDR3 is TGTGCCAGTAGCCGGGACAGACACACTGAAGCTTTCTTT. The rearrangement uses TRBV19 and TRBJ1-1, with TRBD1 matching 7 bases. Germline-derived CDR1 and CDR2 are LNHDA and SQIVND (reference sequence). The CDR3 consists of 13 residues. Trimming at V came to 6 bases and at J to 3 bases, leaving 4 bases not matched to a gene.

The chain has TRBV6-5 and TRBJ2-7; 11 bases fit TRBD2. The trim removed 6 bases at V and 1 base at J, leaving 5 bases unmatched. Germline V gene sequence: CDR1 MNHEY, CDR2 SVGAGI. This CDR3 region has 15 residues. CDR3 loop: CASRRSGRVSYEQYF. CDR3 sequence (DNA): TGTGCCAGCAGACGTAGCGGGAGGGTTTCCTACGAGCAGTACTTC.

The CDR3 reads CASSLGPGNSPLHF. The CDR3 coding sequence is TGTGCCAGCAGTTTGGGCCCGGGGAATTCACCCCTCCACTTT. The chain combines TRBV6-5 with TRBJ1-6; D is unclear. Germline V gene sequence: CDR1 MNHEY, CDR2 SVGAGI. The CDR3 loop spans 14 amino acids. The V and J ends lost 4 bases and 7 bases respectively, with 11 bases between them.

The rearrangement uses TRBV2 and TRBJ2-1; D not resolved. CDR3 size: 13 residues. CDR1 and CDR2 from the germline V gene are SNHLY and FYNNEI. V dropped 1 base and J dropped 9 bases, with 10 bases sitting between them. CDR3 loop: CASSEGLGREQFF. The DNA for the CDR3 is TGTGCCAGCAGTGAAGGACTCGGTCGTGAGCAGTTCTTC.

This clone has just one count. The chain employs TRBV6-5 and TRBJ1-1; the D is unclear. V gave up 5 bases and J gave up 0 bases, with 7 bases separating them. The CDR3 covers 13 residues. Germline V gene data show CDR1 as MNHEY and CDR2 as SVGAGI. CDR3 loop: CASSISLNTEAFF. DNA of the CDR3: TGTGCCAGCAGTATAAGCTTGAACACTGAAGCTTTCTTT.

This chain connects TRBV11-3 to TRBJ1-3, with no clear D. V gave up 8 bases and J gave up 1 base, with 6 bases separating them. CDR1 is SGHNT, CDR2 YENEEA, per germline. The CDR3 is made up of 12 amino acids. The CDR3: CASGQSGNTIYF. In DNA form, the CDR3 reads TGTGCCAGCGGGCAGTCTGGAAACACCATATATTTT.

The chain combines TRBV28 with TRBJ1-5; 8 bases line up with TRBD1. The CDR3 is 16 residues long. The trim removed 1 base at V and 5 bases at J, leaving 7 bases unmatched. The germline V gene encodes CDR1 MDHEN and CDR2 SYDVKM. The CDR3 loop reads CASSLYVAGGDQPQHF. In DNA form, the CDR3 reads TGTGCCAGCAGTTTATATGTCGCAGGGGGCGATCAGCCCCAGCATTTT. The variable domain in full, completed from reference TRBV28 and TRBJ1-5, reads DVKVTQSSRYLVKRTGEKVFLECVQDMDHENMFWYRQDPGLGLRLIYFSYDVKMKEKGDIPEGYSVSREKKERFSLILESASTNQTSMYLCASSLYVAGGDQPQHFGDGTRLSIL.

The genes are TRBV7-2 and TRBJ1-1; D is uncertain. The CDR3 contains 13 residues. The germline CDR1 and CDR2 sequences are SGHTA and FQGNSA. Trimming left V 1 base short and J 11 bases short, with 14 bases between. The DNA of the CDR3 is TGTGCCAGCAGCTTAGAGGTCAGCATGAGGGCTTTCTTT. Translation gives CASSLEVSMRAFF.

This rearrangement joins TRBV5-1 to TRBJ2-7, with 7 nucleotides matching TRBD1. The CDR3 consists of 15 residues. The V segment lost 4 bases and the J segment 3 bases; nucleotides outside the gene matches: 10. Germline CDR1 SGHRS, CDR2 YFSETQ. CDR3 residues: CASSPGQETFYEQYF. DNA of the CDR3: TGCGCCAGCAGCCCCGGACAGGAGACCTTCTACGAGCAGTACTTC.

The chain couples TRBV5-6 to TRBJ2-6; the D gene is possibly TRBD1 (6 bases). Germline CDR1 reads SGHDT; CDR2 reads YYEEEE. V lost 0 bases and J 0 bases, leaving 10 bases between the germline ends. The CDR3 is made up of 17 amino acids. The CDR3: CASSLGRDISGANVLTF. CDR3 bases: TGTGCCAGCAGCTTGGGCAGGGACATCTCTGGGGCCAACGTCCTGACTTTC. Full variable domain (outside the CDR3, taken from reference TRBV5-6 and TRBJ2-6): DAGVTQSPTHLIKTRGQQVTLRCSPKSGHDTVSWYQQALGQGPQFIFQYYEEEERQRGNFPDRFSGHQFPNYSSELNVNALLLGDSALYLCASSLGRDISGANVLTFGAGSRLTVL.

The rearrangement links TRBV11-2 to TRBJ2-5; D is uncertain. Germline lookup yields CDR1 SGHAT and CDR2 FQNNGV. The CDR3 is 14 amino acids. V shed 5 bases and J shed 5 bases, with 15 bases lying between them. The CDR3 reads CASSPPVSRETQYF. CDR3 nucleotide sequence: TGTGCCAGCAGCCCCCCGGTTAGCCGGGAGACCCAGTACTTC. Complete variable domain (other parts from reference TRBV11-2 and TRBJ2-5): EAGVAQSPRYKIIEKRQSVAFWCNPISGHATLYWYQQILGQGPKLLIQFQNNGVVDDSQLPKDRFSAERLKGVDSTLKIQPAKLEDSAVYLCASSPPVSRETQYFGPGTRLLVL.

The V call is TRBV6-5, the J call TRBJ2-7, with D tentatively TRBD1 (6 bases). Germline CDR1 and CDR2: MNHEY and SVGAGI. This CDR3 region has 13 residues. The germline V and J ends were trimmed by 7 bases and 3 bases, with 13 bases remaining between them. CDR3 region: CASILTGYYEQYF. The CDR3 DNA reads TGTGCCAGCATTTTGACAGGTTACTACGAGCAGTACTTC.

The gene calls are TRBV19 and TRBJ1-5; D remains unclear. Trimming took off 0 bases at V and 7 bases at J, with 13 bases between the two ends. The CDR3 sequence is 15 residues long. Per the germline V gene, CDR1 is LNHDA and CDR2 is SQIVND (reference sequence). CDR3 DNA sequence: TGTGCCAGTAGTATAGAGCGGACTGCCCGGCAGCCCCAGCATTTT. Protein product: CASSIERTARQPQHF.

V is TRBV30 and J is TRBJ1-2; D may be TRBD1 (6 bases). The germline V and J ends were trimmed by 0 bases and 4 bases, with 12 bases remaining between them. Germline V CDR1 and CDR2: GTSNPN, SVGIG (reference sequence). There are 14 residues in the CDR3. CDR3 nucleotide sequence: TGTGCCTGGAGTGTAGGGGGGGGGAGCTATGGCTACACCTTC. Translation: CAWSVGGGSYGYTF.

The table lists this clone with a count of one. The same CDR3 also results from other DNA sequences found in this sample. This rearrangement joins TRBV28 to TRBJ1-4, with no clear D. This CDR3 is built from 10 residues. Per germline, CDR1 MDHEN and CDR2 SYDVKM. Trimming stripped 8 bases from V and 8 bases from J, with 6 bases between. The DNA for the CDR3 is TGTGCCAGCGGCAGGGAAAAACTGTTTTTT. Translated, it gives CASGREKLFF.

This chain uses TRBV7-9 with TRBJ2-7; 7 bases are a match to TRBD1. The germline V gene has CDR1 SEHNR and CDR2 FQNEAQ (reference sequence). J gave up 8 bases and V 5 bases, and 6 bases lay outside the gene matches. The CDR3 consists of 12 residues. The DNA of the CDR3 is TGTGCCAGCAGCAGCGACAGGGTTAAGCAGTACTTC. Protein: CASSSDRVKQYF.